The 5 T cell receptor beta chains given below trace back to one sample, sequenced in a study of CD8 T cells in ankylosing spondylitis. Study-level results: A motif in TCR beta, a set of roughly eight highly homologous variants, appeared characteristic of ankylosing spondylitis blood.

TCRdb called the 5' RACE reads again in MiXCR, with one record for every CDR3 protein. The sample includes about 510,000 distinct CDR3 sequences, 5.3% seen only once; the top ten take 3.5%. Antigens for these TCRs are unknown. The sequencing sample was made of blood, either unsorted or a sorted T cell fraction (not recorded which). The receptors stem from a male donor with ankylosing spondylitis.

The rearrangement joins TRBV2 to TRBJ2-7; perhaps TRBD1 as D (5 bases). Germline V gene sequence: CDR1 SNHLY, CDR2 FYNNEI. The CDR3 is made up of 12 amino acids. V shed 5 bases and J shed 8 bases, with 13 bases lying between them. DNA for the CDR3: TGTGCCAGCAGTTCCGACAGTATCAAGCAGTACTTC. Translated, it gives CASSSDSIKQYF.

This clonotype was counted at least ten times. The CDR3 sequence: CASARGEWGQYF. The CDR3 DNA is TGTGCCAGCGCACGGGGAGAGTGGGGGCAGTATTTT. The gene calls are TRBV7-2 and TRBJ2-3; weak D call: TRBD2 (5 bases). The germline gives CDR1 SGHTA, CDR2 FQGNSA. The CDR3 contains 12 residues. Deletions cut 8 bases from V and 11 bases from J, with 17 bases between.

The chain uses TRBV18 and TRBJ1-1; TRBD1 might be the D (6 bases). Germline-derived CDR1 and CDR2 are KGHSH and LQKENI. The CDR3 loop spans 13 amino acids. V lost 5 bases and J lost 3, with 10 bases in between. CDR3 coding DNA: TGTGCCAGCTCAGTGAAGGGGGACACTGAAGCTTTCTTT. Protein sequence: CASSVKGDTEAFF.

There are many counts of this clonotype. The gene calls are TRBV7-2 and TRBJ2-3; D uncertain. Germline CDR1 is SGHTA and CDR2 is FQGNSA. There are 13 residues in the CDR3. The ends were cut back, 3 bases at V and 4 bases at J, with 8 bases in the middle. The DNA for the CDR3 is TGTGCCAGCAGCTTCTACCGTGCAGATACGCAGTATTTT. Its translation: CASSFYRADTQYF.

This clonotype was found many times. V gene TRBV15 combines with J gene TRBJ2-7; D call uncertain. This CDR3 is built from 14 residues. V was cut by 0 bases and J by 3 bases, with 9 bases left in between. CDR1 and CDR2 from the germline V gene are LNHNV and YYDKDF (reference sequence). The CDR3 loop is CATSREIQNYEQYF. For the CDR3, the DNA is TGTGCCACCAGCAGAGAGATACAGAACTACGAGCAGTACTTC.